A single sample is the source of the 14 T cell receptor beta chains below, sequenced in a study of post-analysis software for immune sequencing data. Points from the study as a whole: TRBV5-6, TRBV5-1 and TRBV20-1 were among five TRBV segments more frequent in patients than controls.

The TCR beta cDNA libraries contained unique molecular identifiers. TCRdb analysed the PCR reads with MiXCR anew, one entry per CDR3 protein. The sample has approximately 630,000 distinct CDR3 sequences, approximately 60% seen once. Antigen specificity for these receptors is unknown. Sequenced: blood. These receptors were obtained from a girl aged 2 to 10 with multiple sclerosis.

The genes are TRBV10-3 and TRBJ1-5; D might be TRBD1 (5 bases). V lost 11 bases, J lost 7 bases, and 15 bases lay in between. The length of the CDR3 is 12 residues. CDR1 is ENHRY and CDR2 is SYGVKD in the germline V gene. The CDR3 reads CASGGGLQPQHF. In nucleotides, the CDR3 is TGTGCCTCCGGGGGGGGACTACAGCCCCAGCATTTT.

The V gene is TRBV12-5, the J gene TRBJ2-5; 7 positions agree with TRBD2. The J call may be incorrect, as the DNA end agrees better with TRBJ2-7. Germline CDR1 LGHNT, CDR2 FRNRAP. This CDR3 has 12 amino acids. The CDR3 is CASALGGGEQYF. In DNA form, the CDR3 reads TGTGCTAGTGCCTTGGGCGGGGGCGAGCAGTACTTC.

This chain uses TRBV12-3 or TRBV12-4 with TRBJ2-1; D uncertain. The CDR3 length is 15 residues. Trimming took 6 bases from V and 3 from J, leaving 15 bases between them. The CDR3 bases are TGTGCCAGCAGCCCCGACTCGAGATACTACAATGAGCAGTTCTTC. Protein product: CASSPDSRYYNEQFF.

Regarding this clonotype: A much larger clone is a single base away; this may be a read error. The rearrangement joins TRBV29-1 to TRBJ1-2; 7 positions agree with TRBD1. CDR1 is SQVTM, CDR2 ANQGSEA, per germline. CDR3 length: 12 residues. As DNA, the CDR3 is TGCAGCGCTGAAGATTCAGGGGGTGGCTACACCTTC. This encodes CSAEDSGGGYTF.

CDR3 region: CASSYLPGLKITDTQYF. In nucleotides, the CDR3 is TGTGCCAGCAGTTACCTCCCGGGACTTAAAATCACAGATACGCAGTATTTT. The chain couples TRBV6-2 or TRBV6-3 to TRBJ2-3, with D possibly TRBD2 on 6 matching bases. Trimming removed 2 bases at V and 2 bases at J, with 17 bases between. Per germline, CDR1 MNHEY and CDR2 SVGEGT. CDR3 length equals 17 residues.

This sequence joins TRBV5-1 and TRBJ2-5, with TRBD1 matching over 7 bases. This CDR3 has 15 amino acids. The germline gives CDR1 SGHRS, CDR2 YFSETQ. The junction had 4 bases not matched to a gene; V was cut back by 0 bases and J by 2 bases. The CDR3 DNA is TGCGCCAGCAGCTTGGGGGGGACAGAGCAAGAGACCCAGTACTTC. Encoded protein: CASSLGGTEQETQYF.

The genes are TRBV4-1 and TRBJ2-7, with D perhaps matching TRBD2 (6 bases). Germline V lookup: CDR1 MGHRA, CDR2 YSYEKL. Deletions cut 3 bases from V and 2 bases from J, with 17 bases between. The CDR3 consists of 16 residues. DNA for the CDR3: TGCGCCAGCAGCCATCCCCGGGACTCCCGGGCCTACGAGCAGTACTTC. Translation gives CASSHPRDSRAYEQYF.

The CDR3 protein is CASSLSTGKAYEQYF. The CDR3 DNA reads as TGTGCCAGCAGCTTATCGACAGGAAAAGCCTACGAGCAGTACTTC. The chain uses TRBV7-2 and TRBJ2-4, with D possibly TRBD1 on 6 matching bases. The DNA end is a closer match to TRBJ2-7, so the J assignment may be wrong. This CDR3 region has 15 residues. Per germline, CDR1 SGHTA and CDR2 FQGNSA.

The genes are TRBV5-1 and TRBJ2-2; 13 bases match TRBD2. CDR3 length equals 16 residues. From germline, CDR1 is SGHRS and CDR2 YFSETQ. Trimming removed 4 bases from V and 5 bases from J; junction bases left unmatched: 5. The CDR3 DNA is TGCGCCAGCAGCCAACTAGCGGGAGGGCGGACCGGGGAGCTGTTTTTT. Its protein is CASSQLAGGRTGELFF.

This clonotype appeared a few times. J is TRBJ2-3 and V is TRBV27; 8 bases line up with TRBD1. This CDR3 is 17 amino acids long. V gave up 2 bases and J gave up 2 bases; unmatched junction bases: 9. In germline, CDR1 is MNHEY, CDR2 SMNVEV (reference sequence). The DNA of the CDR3 is TGTGCCAGCAGTTTAAGGAACAGGGGGATCGACACAGATACGCAGTATTTT. This sequence encodes CASSLRNRGIDTDTQYF.

V usage is TRBV7-3 and J usage is TRBJ2-1; 9 bases are shared with TRBD2. Germline CDR1 SGHTA, CDR2 FQGTGA. This CDR3 contains 14 residues. J was trimmed by 5 bases and V by 3 bases; bases with no gene match: 2. The CDR3 nucleotides read TGTGCCAGCAGCTTGGGGACTAGCAACAATGAGCAGTTCTTC. It is translated as CASSLGTSNNEQFF. Using reference TRBV7-3 and TRBJ2-1 for the parts outside the CDR3, the full variable domain is GAGVSQTPSNKVTEKGKYVELRCDPISGHTALYWYRQSLGQGPEFLIYFQGTGAADDSGLPNDRFFAVRPEGSVSTLKIQRTERGDSAVYLCASSLGTSNNEQFFGPGTRLTVL.

The chain recombines TRBV12-3 or TRBV12-4 with TRBJ2-7, with 8 bases aligning to TRBD1. The last part of the DNA fits TRBJ2-5 better; the J call may be wrong. CDR3 length equals 13 residues. CDR3 sequence (DNA): TGTGCCAGCAGTTGGACAGGGTCTGAGACCCAGTACTTC. Protein sequence: CASSWTGSETQYF.

This chain connects TRBV27 to TRBJ2-3; 7 bases align to TRBD1. The J segment lost 1 base and the V segment lost 7 bases, leaving 8 bases of the junction unmatched. The germline V gene has CDR1 MNHEY and CDR2 SMNVEV (reference sequence). This CDR3 is 15 amino acids long. The CDR3 bases are TGTGCCAGCACTTCAAGACAGGGTGGCACAGATACGCAGTATTTT. This encodes CASTSRQGGTDTQYF.

This chain joins TRBV25-1 and TRBJ2-4; TRBD1 aligns across 7 bases. The CDR3 loop spans 16 amino acids. Germline V gene data show CDR1 as MGHDK and CDR2 as SYGVNS. The ends lost 5 bases at V and 4 bases at J; junction bases unmatched: 11. The CDR3 loop reads CASSPEPGTEKNIQYF. As DNA, the CDR3 is TGTGCCAGCAGTCCCGAGCCCGGGACAGAGAAAAACATTCAGTACTTC.